Reported below is one TCR beta chain. Investigators isolated RNA and reverse transcribed it into cDNA to act as the sequencing template. TCRdb's copy holds only in-frame clones and misses some; the assay was immunoSEQ multiplex PCR. The sample contains over 150,000 clones, 53% of which appear only once. Regarding treatment: oral pan-JAK inhibitor, 5-10 mg twice daily. The sample originates from a study of CD8+ T cells in alopecia areata. Study information: Patients received oral tofacitinib, 5 to 10 mg twice daily, for moderate-to-severe alopecia areata. Once tofacitinib had been taken for 6 to 18 months, 6 months off drug followed.

The V segment lost 3 bases and the J segment 2 bases; nucleotides outside the gene matches: 15. The CDR3 spans 18 residues. Germline CDR1 is SGHDT and CDR2 is YYEEEE. This clonotype was sampled from a human donor with alopecia areata. This rearrangement joins TRBV5-6 to TRBJ2-3; TRBD2 aligns across 7 bases. The source material was CD8+ T cells sorted from blood, sampled at week 24, from a patient treated with tofacitinib. CDR3 nucleotides: TGTGCCAGCAGCTGGGGGAGGGAGCTGGGGGACCCCACAGATACGCAGTATTTT. This sequence encodes CASSWGRELGDPTDTQYF.